This TCR beta chain was captured by sequencing in a study of cytomegalovirus exposure and HLA in healthy donors. General study findings and limits: Researchers had no immune exposure information except CMV serostatus available. With DRB1 most and HLA-C fewest, TCR association rates differed between HLA loci in a later analysis. TRBV6-2, TRBV6-3 and some other V segments were unresolvable in 87-base-pair reads. Overall, roughly 150 TCR beta chains were annotated as cytomegalovirus-associated.

The PCR contained 60 Vbeta and 13 Jbeta primers. The repertoire was sequenced with immunoSEQ multiplex PCR; TCRdb's copy has only in-frame clones and lacks some. The table has about 190,000 clones, 77% seen once; the top ten hold 2.1%. With respect to this clone: Its antigen is currently unknown.

The CDR3 spans 16 residues. J was trimmed by 4 bases and V by 0 bases; bases with no gene match: 9. Germline assignment: CDR1 LGHNA and CDR2 YSLEER. The source material was PBMCs. The chain has TRBV4-3 and TRBJ2-7, with 7 positions matching TRBD2. This TCR came from a woman in her 30s in good health and CMV-seropositive. CDR3 DNA sequence: TGCGCCAGCAGCCAAGATAAGGCAGGGACTATATACGAGCAGTACTTC. Encoded protein: CASSQDKAGTIYEQYF.